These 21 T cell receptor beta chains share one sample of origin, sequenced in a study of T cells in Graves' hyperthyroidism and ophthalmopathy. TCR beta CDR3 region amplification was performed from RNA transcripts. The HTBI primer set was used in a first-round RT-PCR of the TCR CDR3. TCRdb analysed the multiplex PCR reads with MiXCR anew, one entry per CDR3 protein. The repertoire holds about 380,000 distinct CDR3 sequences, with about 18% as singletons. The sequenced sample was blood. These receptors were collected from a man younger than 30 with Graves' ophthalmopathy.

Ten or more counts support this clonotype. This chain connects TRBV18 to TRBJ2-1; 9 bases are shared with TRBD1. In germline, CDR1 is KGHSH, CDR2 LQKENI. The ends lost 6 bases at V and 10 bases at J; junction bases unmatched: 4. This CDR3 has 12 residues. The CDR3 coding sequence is TGTGCCAGCTCGCGGGACAGGGAGGAGCAGTTCTTC. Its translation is CASSRDREEQFF.

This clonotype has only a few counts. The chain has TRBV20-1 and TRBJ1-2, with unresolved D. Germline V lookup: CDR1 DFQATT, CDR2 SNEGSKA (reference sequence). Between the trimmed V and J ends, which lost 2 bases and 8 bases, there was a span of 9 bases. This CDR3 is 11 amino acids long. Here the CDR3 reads CSARSLDGYTF. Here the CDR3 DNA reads TGCAGTGCTAGAAGCTTAGACGGCTACACCTTC.

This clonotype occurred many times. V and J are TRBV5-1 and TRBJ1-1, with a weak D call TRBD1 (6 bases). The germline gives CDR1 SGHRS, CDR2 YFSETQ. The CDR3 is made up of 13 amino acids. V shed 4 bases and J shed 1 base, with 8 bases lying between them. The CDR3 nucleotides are TGCGCCAGCAGCGAACAGGGGAACACTGAAGCTTTCTTT. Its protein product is CASSEQGNTEAFF.

The CDR3 loop reads CASSFKGARLFF. The CDR3 bases are TGTGCCAGCAGCTTTAAGGGGGCGAGACTGTTTTTT. This chain connects TRBV5-4 to TRBJ2-2, with 7 bases matching TRBD1. In germline, CDR1 is SGHNT, CDR2 YYREEE (reference sequence). The V and J ends lost 2 bases and 14 bases, in that order; junction bases with no gene match: 6. This CDR3 is 12 amino acids long.

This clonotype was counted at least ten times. The CDR3 DNA is TGCGCCAGCAGTATCCCTTCTTGGGGCAATGAGCAGTTCTTC. This encodes CASSIPSWGNEQFF. The chain links TRBV4-1 to TRBJ2-1; D is unresolved. The V end lost 6 bases, the J end lost 6 bases, and 15 bases lay between the germline ends. This CDR3 is 14 amino acids long. Germline lookup yields CDR1 MGHRA and CDR2 YSYEKL.

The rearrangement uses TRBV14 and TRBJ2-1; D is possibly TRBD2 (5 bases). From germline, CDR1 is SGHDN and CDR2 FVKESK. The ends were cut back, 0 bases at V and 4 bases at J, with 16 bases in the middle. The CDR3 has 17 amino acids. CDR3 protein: CASSQEKGRTFYNEQFF. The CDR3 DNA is TGTGCCAGCAGCCAAGAAAAGGGCAGGACTTTTTACAATGAGCAGTTCTTC.

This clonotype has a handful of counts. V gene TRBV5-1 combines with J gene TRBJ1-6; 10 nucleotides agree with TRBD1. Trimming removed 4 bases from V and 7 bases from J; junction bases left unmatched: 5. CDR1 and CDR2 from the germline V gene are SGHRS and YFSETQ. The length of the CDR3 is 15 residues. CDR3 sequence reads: CASSPGQGTNSPLHF. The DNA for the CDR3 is TGCGCCAGCAGCCCGGGACAGGGGACAAATTCACCCCTCCACTTT.

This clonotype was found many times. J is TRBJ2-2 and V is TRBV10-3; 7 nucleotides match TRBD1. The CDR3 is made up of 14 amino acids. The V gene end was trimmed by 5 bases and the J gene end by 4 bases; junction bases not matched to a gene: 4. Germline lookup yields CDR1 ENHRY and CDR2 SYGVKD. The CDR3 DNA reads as TGTGCCATCAGTCGACAGGGCCTCACCGGGGAGCTGTTTTTT. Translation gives CAISRQGLTGELFF.

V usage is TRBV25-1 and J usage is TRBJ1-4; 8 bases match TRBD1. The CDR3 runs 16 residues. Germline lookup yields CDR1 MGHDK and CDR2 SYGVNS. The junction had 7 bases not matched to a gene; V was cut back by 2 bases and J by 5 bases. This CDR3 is CASSERWTGRNEKLFF. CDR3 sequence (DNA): TGTGCCAGCAGTGAACGTTGGACAGGGCGAAATGAAAAACTGTTTTTT.

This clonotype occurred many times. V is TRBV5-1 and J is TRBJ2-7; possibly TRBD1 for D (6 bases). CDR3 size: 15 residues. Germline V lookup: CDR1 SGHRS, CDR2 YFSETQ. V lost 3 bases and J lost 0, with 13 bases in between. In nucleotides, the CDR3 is TGCGCCAGCAGCTCGGACCAGGGGACCTCCTACGAGCAGTACTTC. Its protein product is CASSSDQGTSYEQYF.

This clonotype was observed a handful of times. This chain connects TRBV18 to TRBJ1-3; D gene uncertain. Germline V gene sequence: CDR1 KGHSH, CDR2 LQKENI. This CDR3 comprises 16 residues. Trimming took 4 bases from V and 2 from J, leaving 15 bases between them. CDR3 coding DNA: TGTGCCAGCTCACGCGGGGAGGGAAGTGCTGGAAACACCATATATTTT. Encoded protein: CASSRGEGSAGNTIYF.

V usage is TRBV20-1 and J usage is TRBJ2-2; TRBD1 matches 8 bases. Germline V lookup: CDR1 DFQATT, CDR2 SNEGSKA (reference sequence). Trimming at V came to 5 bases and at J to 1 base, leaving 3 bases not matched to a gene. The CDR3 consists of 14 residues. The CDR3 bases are TGCAGTGCTGAAGGACAGGGGAACACCGGGGAGCTGTTTTTT. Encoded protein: CSAEGQGNTGELFF.

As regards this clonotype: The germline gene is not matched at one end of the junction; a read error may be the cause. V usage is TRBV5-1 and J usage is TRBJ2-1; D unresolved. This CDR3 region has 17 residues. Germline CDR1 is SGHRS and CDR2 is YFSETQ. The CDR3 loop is CASSPFYLRSVHNEQFF. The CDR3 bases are TGTGCCAGCAGCCCATTTTATTTACGTTCCGTCCACAATGAGCAGTTCTTC.

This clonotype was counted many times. The CDR3 sequence: CASSEEDLNTGELFF. The CDR3 DNA follows: TGTGCCAGCAGTGAAGAAGACTTGAACACCGGGGAGCTGTTTTTT. V and J are TRBV6-1 and TRBJ2-2, with D hard to call. Trimming stripped 1 base from V and 1 base from J, with 7 bases between. Germline assignment: CDR1 MNHNS and CDR2 SASEGT. The CDR3 is 15 residues long.

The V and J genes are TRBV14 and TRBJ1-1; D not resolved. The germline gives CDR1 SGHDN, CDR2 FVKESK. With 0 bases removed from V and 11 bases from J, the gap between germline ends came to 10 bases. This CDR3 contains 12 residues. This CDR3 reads CASSQDYGLAFF. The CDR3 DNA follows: TGTGCCAGCAGCCAAGATTATGGCCTCGCTTTCTTT.

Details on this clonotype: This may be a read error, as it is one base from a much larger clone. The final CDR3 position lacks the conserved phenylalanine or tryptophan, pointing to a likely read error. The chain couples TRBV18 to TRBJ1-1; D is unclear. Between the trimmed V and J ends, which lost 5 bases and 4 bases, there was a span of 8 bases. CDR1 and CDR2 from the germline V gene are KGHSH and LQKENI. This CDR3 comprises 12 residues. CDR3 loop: CASSEGPTEAFL. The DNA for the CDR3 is TGTGCCAGCTCAGAAGGGCCCACTGAAGCTTTCCTT.

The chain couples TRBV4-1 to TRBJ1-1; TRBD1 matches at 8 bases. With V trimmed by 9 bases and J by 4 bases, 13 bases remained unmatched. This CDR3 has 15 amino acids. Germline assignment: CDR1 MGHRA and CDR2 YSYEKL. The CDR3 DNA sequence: TGCGCCAGTTCACCAGACAGGGGTGGTATCACTGAAGCTTTCTTT. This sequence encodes CASSPDRGGITEAFF.

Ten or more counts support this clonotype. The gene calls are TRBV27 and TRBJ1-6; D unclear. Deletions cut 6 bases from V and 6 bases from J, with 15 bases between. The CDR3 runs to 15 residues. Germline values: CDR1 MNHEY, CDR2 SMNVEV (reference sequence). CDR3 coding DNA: TGTGCCAGCAGGGTGGAACAGCAAGTTAATTCACCCCTCCACTTT. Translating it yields CASRVEQQVNSPLHF.

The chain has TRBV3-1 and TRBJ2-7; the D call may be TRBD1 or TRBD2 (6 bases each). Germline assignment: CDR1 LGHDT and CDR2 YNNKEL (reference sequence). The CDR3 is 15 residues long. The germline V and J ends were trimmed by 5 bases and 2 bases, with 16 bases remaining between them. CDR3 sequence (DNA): TGTGCCAGCAGCGAGACCGGGGGCATCCCCTACGAGCAGTACTTC. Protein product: CASSETGGIPYEQYF.

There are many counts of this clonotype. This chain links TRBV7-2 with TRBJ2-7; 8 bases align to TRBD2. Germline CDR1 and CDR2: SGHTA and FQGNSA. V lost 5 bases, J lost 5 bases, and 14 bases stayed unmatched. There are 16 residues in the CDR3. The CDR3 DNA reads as TGTGCCAGCAGCCATCCGTTGGGGCTAGCGGGTAACGAGCAGTACTTC. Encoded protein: CASSHPLGLAGNEQYF.

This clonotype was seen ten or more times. CDR3 sequence (DNA): TGTGCCAGCAGCAATAGGGACAGGGGCTACGAGCAGTACTTC. Translating gives CASSNRDRGYEQYF. The chain joins TRBV11-2 to TRBJ2-7, with 10 nucleotides matching TRBD1. J lost 3 bases, V lost 5 bases, and 4 bases had no gene match. The CDR3 is made up of 14 amino acids. Germline V gene lookup returns CDR1 SGHAT and CDR2 FQNNGV.